This passage covers 10 T cell receptor beta chains from one sample sequenced in a study of shared clonotypes between healthy human individuals. Method: immunoSEQ multiplex PCR; TCRdb's copy keeps in-frame clones and lacks some. The repertoire includes 2 million or so clones, roughly 94% of them detected once, and roughly 0.13% sits in the top ten. Input material: naive CD4+ T cells sorted from blood. The subset was: CD45RA+ positively selected. These receptors all come from a man younger than 35 in good health.

The J gene is TRBJ2-1, the V gene TRBV15; D unresolved. The V gene's germline CDR1 is LNHNV and CDR2 YYDKDF (reference sequence). V lost 1 base and J lost 4, with 5 bases in between. The CDR3 runs to 13 residues. CDR3 sequence (DNA): TGTGCCACCAGCAGAGGTGCGTACAATGAGCAGTTCTTC. It specifies CATSRGAYNEQFF.

The chain joins TRBV13 to TRBJ2-3; 7 bases align to TRBD2. Unmatched junction bases numbered 13, after V lost 0 bases and J lost 1 base. The germline CDR1 and CDR2 sequences are PRHDT and FYEKMQ (reference sequence). The CDR3 runs to 19 residues. In DNA, the CDR3 is TGTGCCAGCAGCTTAGGCAATCCCCTAGCGGATGGGGGCACAGATACGCAGTATTTT. This translates into CASSLGNPLADGGTDTQYF.

This clone was counted between two and nine times. CDR3 region: CASSPLSGAEQYF. In nucleotides, the CDR3 is TGTGCCAGCTCACCCCTTTCGGGTGCGGAGCAGTACTTC. The chain carries TRBV18 and TRBJ2-7; D unclear. The germline V gene encodes CDR1 KGHSH and CDR2 LQKENI. Trimming pared 3 bases from V and 7 bases from J, leaving 13 bases between. The CDR3 totals 13 residues.

V gene TRBV27 combines with J gene TRBJ2-5; 10 bases align to TRBD2. This CDR3 spans 14 amino acids. Germline trimming cut 6 bases from V and 5 bases from J; bases unmatched to any gene: 6. Germline V gene lookup returns CDR1 MNHEY and CDR2 SMNVEV (reference sequence). The CDR3 reads CASRERGGHETQYF. CDR3 sequence (DNA): TGTGCCAGCAGGGAGCGGGGGGGCCACGAGACCCAGTACTTC.

The chain is built from TRBV11-2 and TRBJ2-7; 8 nucleotides line up with TRBD1. V was clipped by 5 bases and J by 4 bases; unmatched bases: 13. This CDR3 is 16 amino acids long. CDR1 SGHAT and CDR2 FQNNGV come from the germline V gene. The CDR3 sequence is CASSPSYGTGLYEQYF. The DNA of the CDR3 is TGTGCCAGCAGCCCTTCTTACGGGACAGGTCTGTACGAGCAGTACTTC.

The CDR3 is CASSEQSASGNTIYF. The CDR3 coding sequence is TGCGCCAGCAGTGAGCAGTCCGCCTCTGGAAACACCATATATTTT. The chain recombines TRBV10-2 with TRBJ1-3; D ambiguous. The CDR3 totals 15 residues. V lost 2 bases and J 0 bases, leaving 8 bases between the germline ends. Germline loops: CDR1 WSHSY, CDR2 SAAADI.

CDR3 coding DNA: TGCGCCAGCAGCCAAGATCCAGGACAGGATAACTATGGCTACACCTTC. Its translation is CASSQDPGQDNYGYTF. The rearrangement joins TRBV4-1 to TRBJ1-2; 7 nucleotides match TRBD1. The CDR3 sequence is 16 residues long. V shed 0 bases and J 1 base; nucleotides not matched to a gene: 5. The germline V gene has CDR1 MGHRA and CDR2 YSYEKL.

This clone showed up just once. The genes are TRBV4-1 and TRBJ2-5, with 7 bases matching TRBD2. J was trimmed by 3 bases and V by 1 base; bases with no gene match: 2. The germline V gene encodes CDR1 MGHRA and CDR2 YSYEKL. This CDR3 has 14 amino acids. The CDR3 region has the DNA TGCGCCAGCAGCCAAGGGCTAGCGGAAGAGACCCAGTACTTC. Translation gives CASSQGLAEETQYF.

The J gene is TRBJ1-1, the V gene TRBV6-6, with D possibly being TRBD1 (5 bases). Germline CDR1 MNHNY, CDR2 SVGAGI (reference sequence). The CDR3 has 13 amino acids. V was cut by 4 bases and J by 4 bases, with 10 bases left in between. The CDR3 region has the DNA TGTGCCAGCAGTTCCTACAGGAGCACTGAAGCTTTCTTT. Translation: CASSSYRSTEAFF.

This clone was seen only once. This sequence joins TRBV7-2 and TRBJ1-1, with unresolved D. V shed 3 bases and J shed 6 bases, with 26 bases lying between them. The CDR3 is 18 amino acids. Germline-derived CDR1 and CDR2 are SGHTA and FQGNSA. The CDR3 DNA follows: TGTGCCAGCAGCTTTACTTTTTTTCAGGATCTAGAACCCCCTGAAGCTTTCTTT. Encoded protein: CASSFTFFQDLEPPEAFF.